Detailed here is one TCR beta chain. Its antigen is not known. This record comes from a study of post-analysis software for immune sequencing data. The study's findings and limits: A handful of TRBV segments were significantly more frequent in patients than in controls. TRBV5-6, TRBV5-1 and TRBV20-1 were among these segments.

Germline lookup yields CDR1 DFQATT and CDR2 SNEGSKA (reference sequence). This CDR3 region has 14 residues. cDNA libraries of TCR beta carried unique molecular identifiers. TCRdb processed the PCR reads anew with MiXCR; each CDR3 protein has one entry. The table lists 750,000 to 950,000 distinct CDR3 sequences, roughly 58% of them singletons, with approximately 4.3% in the top ten. Sequenced: blood. V is TRBV20-1 and J is TRBJ2-5; 11 bases agree with TRBD2. The DNA end lines up better with TRBJ2-7; the J call may be wrong. The sequence was collected from a girl between 5 and 17 years old with multiple sclerosis. CDR3 amino acids: CSASALAGGYEQYF. The CDR3 DNA reads as TGCAGTGCTAGCGCCCTAGCGGGGGGCTACGAGCAGTACTTC.